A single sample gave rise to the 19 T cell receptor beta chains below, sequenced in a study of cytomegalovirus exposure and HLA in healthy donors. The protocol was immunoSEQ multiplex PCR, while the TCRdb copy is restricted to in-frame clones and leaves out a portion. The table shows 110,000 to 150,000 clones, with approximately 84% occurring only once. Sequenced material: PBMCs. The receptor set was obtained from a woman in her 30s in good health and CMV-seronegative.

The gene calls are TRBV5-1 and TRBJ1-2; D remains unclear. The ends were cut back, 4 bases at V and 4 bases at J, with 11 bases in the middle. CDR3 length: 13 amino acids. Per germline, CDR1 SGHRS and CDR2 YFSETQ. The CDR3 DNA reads TGCGCCAGCAGCCAACGGGTGGGCTATGGCTACACCTTC. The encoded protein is CASSQRVGYGYTF.

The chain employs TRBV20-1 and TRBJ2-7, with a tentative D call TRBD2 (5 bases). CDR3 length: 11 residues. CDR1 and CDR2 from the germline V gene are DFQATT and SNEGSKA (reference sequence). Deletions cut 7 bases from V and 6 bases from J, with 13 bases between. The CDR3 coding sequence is TGCAGTGGGTTTCGAGGGTCCGAGCAGTACTTC. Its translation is CSGFRGSEQYF.

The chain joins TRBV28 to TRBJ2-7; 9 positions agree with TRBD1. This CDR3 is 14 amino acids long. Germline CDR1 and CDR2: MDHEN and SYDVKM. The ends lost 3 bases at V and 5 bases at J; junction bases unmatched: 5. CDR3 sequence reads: CASSLGQGFHEQYF. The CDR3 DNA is TGTGCCAGCAGTTTGGGACAGGGCTTCCACGAGCAGTACTTC.

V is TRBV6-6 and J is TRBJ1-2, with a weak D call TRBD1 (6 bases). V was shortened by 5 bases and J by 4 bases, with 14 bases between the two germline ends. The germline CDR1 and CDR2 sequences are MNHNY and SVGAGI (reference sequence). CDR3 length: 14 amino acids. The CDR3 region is CASSTMTGSYGYTF. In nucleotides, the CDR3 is TGTGCCAGCAGTACTATGACAGGAAGCTATGGCTACACCTTC.

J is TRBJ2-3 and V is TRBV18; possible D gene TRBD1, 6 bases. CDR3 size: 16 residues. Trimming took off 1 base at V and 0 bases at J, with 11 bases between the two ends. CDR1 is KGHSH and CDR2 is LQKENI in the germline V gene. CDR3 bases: TGTGCCAGCTCACCACGGGGGCGGGTGAGCACAGATACGCAGTATTTT. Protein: CASSPRGRVSTDTQYF.

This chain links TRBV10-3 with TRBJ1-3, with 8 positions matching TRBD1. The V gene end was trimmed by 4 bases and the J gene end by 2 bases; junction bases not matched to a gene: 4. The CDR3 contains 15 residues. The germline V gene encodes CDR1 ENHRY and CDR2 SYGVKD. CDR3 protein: CAISGTGKAGNTIYF. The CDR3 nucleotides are TGTGCCATCAGTGGGACAGGGAAAGCTGGAAACACCATATATTTT.

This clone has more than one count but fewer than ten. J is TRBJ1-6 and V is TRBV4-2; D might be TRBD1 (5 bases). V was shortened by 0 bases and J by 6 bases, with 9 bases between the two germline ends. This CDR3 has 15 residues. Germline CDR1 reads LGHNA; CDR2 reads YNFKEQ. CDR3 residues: CASSQDAGINSPLHF. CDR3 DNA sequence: TGTGCCAGCAGCCAAGATGCAGGGATTAATTCACCCCTCCACTTT.

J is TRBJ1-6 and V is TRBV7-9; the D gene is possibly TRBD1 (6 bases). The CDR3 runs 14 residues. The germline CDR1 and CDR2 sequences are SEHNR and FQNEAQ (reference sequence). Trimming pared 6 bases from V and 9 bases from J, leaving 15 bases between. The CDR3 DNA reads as TGTGCCAGCAGAAGTGACAGGACTGGTTCACCCCTCCACTTT. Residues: CASRSDRTGSPLHF.

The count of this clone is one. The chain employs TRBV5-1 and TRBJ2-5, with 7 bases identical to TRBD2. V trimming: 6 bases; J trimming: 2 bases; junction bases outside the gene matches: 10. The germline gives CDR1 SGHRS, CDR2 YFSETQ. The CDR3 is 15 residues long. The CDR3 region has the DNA TGCGCCAGCACCGGGGGAGGGTTCACACAAGAGACCCAGTACTTC. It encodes CASTGGGFTQETQYF. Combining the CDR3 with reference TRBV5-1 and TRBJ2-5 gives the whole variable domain KAGVTQTPRYLIKTRGQQVTLSCSPISGHRSVSWYQQTPGQGLQFLFEYFSETQRNKGNFPGRFSGRQFSNSRSEMNVSTLELGDSALYLCASTGGGFTQETQYFGPGTRLLVL.

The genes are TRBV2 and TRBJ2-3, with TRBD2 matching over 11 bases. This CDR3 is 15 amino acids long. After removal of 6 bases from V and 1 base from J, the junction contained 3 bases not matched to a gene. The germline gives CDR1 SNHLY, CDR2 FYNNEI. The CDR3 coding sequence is TGTGCCAGCAGGCCGACTAGCGGGGGCACAGATACGCAGTATTTT. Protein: CASRPTSGGTDTQYF. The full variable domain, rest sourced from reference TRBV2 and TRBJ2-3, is EPEVTQTPSHQVTQMGQEVILRCVPISNHLYFYWYRQILGQKVEFLVSFYNNEISEKSEIFDDQFSVERPDGSNFTLKIRSTKLEDSAMYFCASRPTSGGTDTQYFGPGTRLTVL.

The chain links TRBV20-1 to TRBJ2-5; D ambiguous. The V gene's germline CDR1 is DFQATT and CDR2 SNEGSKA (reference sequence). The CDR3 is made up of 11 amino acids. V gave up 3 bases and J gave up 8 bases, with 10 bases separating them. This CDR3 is CSARPQLTQYF. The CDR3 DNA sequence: TGCAGTGCTAGGCCCCAGTTAACCCAGTACTTC.

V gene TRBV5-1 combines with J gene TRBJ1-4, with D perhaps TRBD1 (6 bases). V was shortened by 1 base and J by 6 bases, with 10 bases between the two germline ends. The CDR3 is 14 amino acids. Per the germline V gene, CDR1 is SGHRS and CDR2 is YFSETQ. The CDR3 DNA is TGCGCCAGCAGCTTGTCGACAGGTGATGAAAAACTGTTTTTT. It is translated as CASSLSTGDEKLFF.

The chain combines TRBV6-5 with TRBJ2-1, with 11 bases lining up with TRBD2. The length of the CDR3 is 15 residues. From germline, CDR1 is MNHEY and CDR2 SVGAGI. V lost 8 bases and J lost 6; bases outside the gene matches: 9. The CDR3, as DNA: TGTGCCAGCGGAAAAAGTAGCGGGGGGGCCAATGAGCAGTTCTTC. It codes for CASGKSSGGANEQFF.

CDR3: CAISENAAQGGEAFF. CDR3 DNA: TGTGCCATCAGTGAGAATGCGGCACAAGGGGGTGAAGCTTTCTTT. The chain joins TRBV10-3 to TRBJ1-1, with D possibly being TRBD1 (6 bases). CDR1 is ENHRY and CDR2 is SYGVKD in the germline V gene. The CDR3 has 15 amino acids. The V gene lost 2 bases and the J gene lost 7 bases, with 17 bases spanning the gap.

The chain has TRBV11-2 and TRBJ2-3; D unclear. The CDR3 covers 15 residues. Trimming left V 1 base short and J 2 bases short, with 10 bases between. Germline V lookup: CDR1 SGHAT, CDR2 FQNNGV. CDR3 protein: CASSLGQKFTDTQYF. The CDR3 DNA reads TGTGCCAGCAGCTTAGGGCAAAAATTCACAGATACGCAGTATTTT.

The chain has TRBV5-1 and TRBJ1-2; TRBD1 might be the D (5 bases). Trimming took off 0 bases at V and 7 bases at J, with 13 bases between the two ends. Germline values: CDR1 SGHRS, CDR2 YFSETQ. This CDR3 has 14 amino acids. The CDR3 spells CASSLGGVDSGYTF. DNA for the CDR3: TGCGCCAGCAGCTTGGGGGGGGTTGATTCTGGCTACACCTTC.

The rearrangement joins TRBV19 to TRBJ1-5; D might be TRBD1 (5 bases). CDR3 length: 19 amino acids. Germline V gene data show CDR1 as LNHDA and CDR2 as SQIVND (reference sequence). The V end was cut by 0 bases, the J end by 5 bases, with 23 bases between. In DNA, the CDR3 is TGTGCCAGTAGTATAGATCACACCCTCATGGGGCCCACCGATCAGCCCCAGCATTTT. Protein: CASSIDHTLMGPTDQPQHF.

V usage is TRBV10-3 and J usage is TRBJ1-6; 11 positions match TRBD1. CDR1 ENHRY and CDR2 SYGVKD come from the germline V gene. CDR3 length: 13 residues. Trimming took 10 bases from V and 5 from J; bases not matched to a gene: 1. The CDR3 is CATGQGDNSPLHF. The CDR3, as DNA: TGTGCCACGGGACAGGGGGATAATTCACCCCTCCACTTT.

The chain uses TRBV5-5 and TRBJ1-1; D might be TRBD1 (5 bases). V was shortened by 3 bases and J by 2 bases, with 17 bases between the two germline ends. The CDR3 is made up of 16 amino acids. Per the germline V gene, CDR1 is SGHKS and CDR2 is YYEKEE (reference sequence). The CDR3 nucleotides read TGTGCCAGCAGCTGGGGTTTGACAGTCCTAAACACTGAAGCTTTCTTT. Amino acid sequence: CASSWGLTVLNTEAFF.